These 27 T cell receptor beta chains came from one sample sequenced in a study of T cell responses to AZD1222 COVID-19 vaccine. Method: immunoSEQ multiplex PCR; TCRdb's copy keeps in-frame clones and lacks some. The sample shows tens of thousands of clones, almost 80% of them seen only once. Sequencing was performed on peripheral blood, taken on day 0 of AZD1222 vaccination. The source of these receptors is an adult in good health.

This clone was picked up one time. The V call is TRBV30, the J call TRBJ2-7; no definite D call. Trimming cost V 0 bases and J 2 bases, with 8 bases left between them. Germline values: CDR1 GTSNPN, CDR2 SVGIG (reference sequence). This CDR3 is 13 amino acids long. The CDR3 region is CAWSVTRTYEQYF. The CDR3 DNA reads TGTGCCTGGAGTGTAACCCGAACCTACGAGCAGTACTTC.

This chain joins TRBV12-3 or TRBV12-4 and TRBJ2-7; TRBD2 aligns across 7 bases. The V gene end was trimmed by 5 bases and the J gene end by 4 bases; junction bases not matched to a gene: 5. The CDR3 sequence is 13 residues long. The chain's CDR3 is CASSVGGGYEQYF. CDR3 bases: TGTGCCAGCAGTGTGGGGGGAGGGTACGAGCAGTACTTC.

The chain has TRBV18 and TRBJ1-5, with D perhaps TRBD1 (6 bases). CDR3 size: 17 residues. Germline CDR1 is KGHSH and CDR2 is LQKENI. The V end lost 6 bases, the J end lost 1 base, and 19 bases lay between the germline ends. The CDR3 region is CASSPNQQGWSNQPQHF. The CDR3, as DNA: TGTGCCAGCTCGCCGAACCAACAGGGTTGGAGCAATCAGCCCCAGCATTTT.

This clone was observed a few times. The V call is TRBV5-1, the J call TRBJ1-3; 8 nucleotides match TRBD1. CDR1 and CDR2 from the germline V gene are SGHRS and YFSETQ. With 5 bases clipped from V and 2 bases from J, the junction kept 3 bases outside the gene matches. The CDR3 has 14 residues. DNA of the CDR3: TGCGCCAGCAGTGTACAGGGGGCTGGAAACACCATATATTTT. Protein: CASSVQGAGNTIYF.

The CDR3 DNA sequence: TGTGCCAGCAGCCCCCTGGACAGCTTTTCCTATGGCTACACCTTC. Translated, it gives CASSPLDSFSYGYTF. The chain combines TRBV7-2 with TRBJ1-2; tentatively, D is TRBD1 (6 bases). There are 15 residues in the CDR3. Trimming left V 5 bases short and J 4 bases short, with 17 bases between. CDR1 and CDR2 (germline): SGHTA, FQGNSA. The entire variable domain, with the rest obtained from reference TRBV7-2 and TRBJ1-2, is as follows: GAGVSQSPSNKVTEKGKDVELRCDPISGHTALYWYRQSLGQGLEFLIYFQGNSAPDKSGLPSDRFSAERTGGSVSTLTIQRTQQEDSAVYLCASSPLDSFSYGYTFGSGTRLTVV.

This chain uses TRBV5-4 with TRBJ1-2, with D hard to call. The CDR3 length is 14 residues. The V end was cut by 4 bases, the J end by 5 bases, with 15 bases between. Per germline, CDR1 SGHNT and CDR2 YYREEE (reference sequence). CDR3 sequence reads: CASSHRTTDYGYTF. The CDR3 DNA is TGTGCCAGCAGCCATCGGACGACCGATTATGGCTACACCTTC.

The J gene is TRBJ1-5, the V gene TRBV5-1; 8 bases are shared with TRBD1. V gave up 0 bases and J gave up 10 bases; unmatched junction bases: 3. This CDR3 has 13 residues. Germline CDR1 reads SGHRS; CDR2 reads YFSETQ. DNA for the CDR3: TGCGCCAGCAGCTTGGGACAGGGGAGACCCCAGCATTTT. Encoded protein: CASSLGQGRPQHF.

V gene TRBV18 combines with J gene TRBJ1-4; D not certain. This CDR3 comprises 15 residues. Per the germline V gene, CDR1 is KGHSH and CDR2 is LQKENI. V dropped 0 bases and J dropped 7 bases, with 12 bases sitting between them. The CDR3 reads CASSPPSGEGEKLFF. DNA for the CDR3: TGTGCCAGCTCACCACCAAGTGGGGAAGGTGAAAAACTGTTTTTT.

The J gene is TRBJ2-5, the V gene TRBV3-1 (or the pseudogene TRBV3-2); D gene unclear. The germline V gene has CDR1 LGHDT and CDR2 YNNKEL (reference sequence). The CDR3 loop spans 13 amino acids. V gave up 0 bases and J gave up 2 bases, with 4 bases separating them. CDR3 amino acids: CASSQERQETQYF. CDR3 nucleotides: TGTGCCAGCAGCCAAGAAAGGCAAGAGACCCAGTACTTC.

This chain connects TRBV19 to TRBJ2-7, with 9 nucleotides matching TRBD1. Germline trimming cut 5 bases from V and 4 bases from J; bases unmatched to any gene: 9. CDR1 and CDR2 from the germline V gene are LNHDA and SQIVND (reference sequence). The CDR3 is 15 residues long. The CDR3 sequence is CASSAPGQGKYEQYF. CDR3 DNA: TGTGCCAGTAGTGCCCCTGGACAGGGGAAATACGAGCAGTACTTC.

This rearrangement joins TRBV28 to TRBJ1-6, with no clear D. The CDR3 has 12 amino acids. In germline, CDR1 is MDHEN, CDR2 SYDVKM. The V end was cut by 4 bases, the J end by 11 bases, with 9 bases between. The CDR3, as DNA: TGTGCCAGCAGTTCGGGCCGCCCACCCCTCCACTTT. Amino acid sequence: CASSSGRPPLHF.

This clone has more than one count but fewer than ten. The CDR3 nucleotides read TGTGCCAGCAGGCCATCAGGTTGGAACACTGAAGCTTTCTTT. It translates to CASRPSGWNTEAFF. V gene TRBV3-1 (or the pseudogene TRBV3-2) combines with J gene TRBJ1-1; no definite D call. This CDR3 has 14 amino acids. Between the trimmed V and J ends, which lost 6 bases and 1 base, there was a span of 12 bases. Germline V gives CDR1 LGHDT, CDR2 YNNKEL (reference sequence).

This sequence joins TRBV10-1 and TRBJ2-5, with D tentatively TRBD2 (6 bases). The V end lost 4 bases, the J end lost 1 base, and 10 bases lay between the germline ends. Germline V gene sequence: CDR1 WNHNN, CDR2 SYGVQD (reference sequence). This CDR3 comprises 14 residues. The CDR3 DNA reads TGCGCCAGCAGTGCTGCGACTAGCCAAGAGACCCAGTACTTC. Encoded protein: CASSAATSQETQYF.

This chain's CDR3 is CASSPRESTDTQYF. The DNA of the CDR3 is TGTGCCAGCTCACCACGGGAGAGCACAGATACGCAGTATTTT. This sequence joins TRBV18 and TRBJ2-3; D is possibly TRBD2 (5 bases). The germline V and J ends were trimmed by 1 base and 0 bases, with 5 bases remaining between them. CDR1 KGHSH and CDR2 LQKENI come from the germline V gene. The CDR3 sequence is 14 residues long.

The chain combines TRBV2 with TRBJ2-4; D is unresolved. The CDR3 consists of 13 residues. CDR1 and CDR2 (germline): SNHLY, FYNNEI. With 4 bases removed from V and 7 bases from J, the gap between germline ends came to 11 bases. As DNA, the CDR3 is TGTGCCAGCAGTGGCCAGTCGAGGAACATTCAGTACTTC. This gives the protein CASSGQSRNIQYF.

Written as DNA, the CDR3 is TGTGCCAGCAGACGGGACAGTTATAATTCACCCCTCCACTTT. It codes for CASRRDSYNSPLHF. The rearrangement links TRBV6-5 to TRBJ1-6; 7 positions agree with TRBD1. CDR3 length: 14 residues. After removal of 6 bases from V and 4 bases from J, the junction contained 3 bases not matched to a gene. Germline V gene data show CDR1 as MNHEY and CDR2 as SVGAGI.

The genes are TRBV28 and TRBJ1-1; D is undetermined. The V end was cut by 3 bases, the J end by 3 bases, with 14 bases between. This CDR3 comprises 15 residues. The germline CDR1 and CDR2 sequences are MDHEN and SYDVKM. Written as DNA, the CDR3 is TGTGCCAGCAGTTTTGGCTTGGGGAGGTACACTGAAGCTTTCTTT. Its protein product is CASSFGLGRYTEAFF.

The CDR3 nucleotides are TGTGCCAGCAGCGGTCCTCCGGGCTCTGGGGCCAACGTCCTGACTTTC. Translating it yields CASSGPPGSGANVLTF. V and J are TRBV9 and TRBJ2-6; D is uncertain. The ends were cut back, 3 bases at V and 0 bases at J, with 10 bases in the middle. The CDR3 length is 16 residues. CDR1 and CDR2 (germline): SGDLS, YYNGEE.

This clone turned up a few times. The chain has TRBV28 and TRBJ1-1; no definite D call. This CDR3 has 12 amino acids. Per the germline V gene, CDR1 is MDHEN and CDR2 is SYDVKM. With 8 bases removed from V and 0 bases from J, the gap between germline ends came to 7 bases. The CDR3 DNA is TGTGCCAGCCGCGGTTTGAACACTGAAGCTTTCTTT. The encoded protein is CASRGLNTEAFF.

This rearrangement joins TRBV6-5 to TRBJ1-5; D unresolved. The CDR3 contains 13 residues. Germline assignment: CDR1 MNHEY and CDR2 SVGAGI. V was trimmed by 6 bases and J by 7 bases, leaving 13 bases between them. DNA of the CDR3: TGTGCCAGCAGCCGTCTTGGGAACCAGCCCCAGCATTTT. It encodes CASSRLGNQPQHF.

CDR3 in amino acids: CASSLARQGLGEQFF. DNA of the CDR3: TGCGCCAGCAGCTTAGCCCGACAGGGGTTAGGGGAGCAGTTCTTC. This chain joins TRBV5-1 and TRBJ2-1; 8 bases agree with TRBD1. The V gene end was trimmed by 2 bases and the J gene end by 10 bases; junction bases not matched to a gene: 11. CDR3 length: 15 residues. Germline CDR1 and CDR2: SGHRS and YFSETQ. The whole variable domain, remainder taken from reference TRBV5-1 and TRBJ2-1, is KAGVTQTPRYLIKTRGQQVTLSCSPISGHRSVSWYQQTPGQGLQFLFEYFSETQRNKGNFPGRFSGRQFSNSRSEMNVSTLELGDSALYLCASSLARQGLGEQFFGPGTRLTVL.

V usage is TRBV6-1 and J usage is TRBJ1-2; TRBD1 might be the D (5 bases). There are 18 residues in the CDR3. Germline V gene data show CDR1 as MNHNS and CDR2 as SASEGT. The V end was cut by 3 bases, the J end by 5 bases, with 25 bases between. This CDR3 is CASSDYGTVPNYGYGYTF. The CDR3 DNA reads TGTGCCAGCAGTGATTATGGGACCGTGCCTAACTATGGGTATGGCTACACCTTC.

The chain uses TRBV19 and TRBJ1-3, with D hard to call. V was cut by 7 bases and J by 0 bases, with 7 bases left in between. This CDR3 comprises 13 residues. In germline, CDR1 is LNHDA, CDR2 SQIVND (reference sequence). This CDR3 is CASISYSGNTIYF. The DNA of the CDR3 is TGTGCCAGTATATCTTACTCTGGAAACACCATATATTTT.

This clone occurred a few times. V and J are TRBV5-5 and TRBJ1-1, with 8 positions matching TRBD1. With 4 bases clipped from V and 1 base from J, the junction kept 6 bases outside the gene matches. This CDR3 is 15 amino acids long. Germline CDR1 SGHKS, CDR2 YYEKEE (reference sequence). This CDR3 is CASSRAGQGNTEAFF. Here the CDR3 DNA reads TGTGCCAGCAGCCGTGCTGGACAGGGGAACACTGAAGCTTTCTTT.

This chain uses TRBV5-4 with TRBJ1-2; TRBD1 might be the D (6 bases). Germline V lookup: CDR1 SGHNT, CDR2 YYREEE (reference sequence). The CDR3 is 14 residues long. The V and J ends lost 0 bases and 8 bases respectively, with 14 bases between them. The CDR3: CASSLGGGAEGYTF. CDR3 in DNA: TGTGCCAGCAGCTTGGGAGGGGGGGCTGAGGGCTACACCTTC.

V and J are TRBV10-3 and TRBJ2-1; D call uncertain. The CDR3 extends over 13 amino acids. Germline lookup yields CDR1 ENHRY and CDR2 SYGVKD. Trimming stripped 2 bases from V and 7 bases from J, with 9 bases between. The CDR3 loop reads CAISERKENEQFF. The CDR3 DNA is TGTGCCATCAGTGAGCGAAAGGAGAATGAGCAGTTCTTC.

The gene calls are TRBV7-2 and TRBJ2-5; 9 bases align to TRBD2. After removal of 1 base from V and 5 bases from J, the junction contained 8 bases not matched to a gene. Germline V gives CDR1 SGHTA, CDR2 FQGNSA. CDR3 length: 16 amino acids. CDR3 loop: CASSLGLAGEYETQYF. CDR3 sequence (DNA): TGTGCCAGCAGCTTAGGGTTAGCGGGAGAGTATGAGACCCAGTACTTC. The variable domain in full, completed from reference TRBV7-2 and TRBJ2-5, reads GAGVSQSPSNKVTEKGKDVELRCDPISGHTALYWYRQSLGQGLEFLIYFQGNSAPDKSGLPSDRFSAERTGGSVSTLTIQRTQQEDSAVYLCASSLGLAGEYETQYFGPGTRLLVL.